This entry lists 11 T cell receptor beta chains sequenced from one sample in a study of T cells in localized non-small cell lung cancer. Clones were read by immunoSEQ multiplex PCR, and TCRdb kept only the in-frame ones, dropping some. The repertoire holds nearly 35,000 clones, with around 93% as singletons. The source material was peripheral blood mononuclear cells, sampled before any cancer treatment. The receptor set was obtained from a female donor over 55 with stage II lung adenocarcinoma.

The rearrangement links TRBV29-1 to TRBJ2-3, with D hard to call. The length of the CDR3 is 13 residues. V shed 2 bases and J shed 5 bases, with 11 bases lying between them. Germline values: CDR1 SQVTM, CDR2 ANQGSEA. Here the CDR3 DNA reads TGCAGCGTTGAACCGAAGAGGAGAGATACGCAGTATTTT. It yields the protein CSVEPKRRDTQYF.

This clone has only one observation. The chain employs TRBV25-1 and TRBJ2-2; D gene unclear. From germline, CDR1 is MGHDK and CDR2 SYGVNS. The V gene lost 6 bases and the J gene lost 0 bases, with 5 bases spanning the gap. The CDR3 covers 13 residues. In DNA, the CDR3 is TGTGCCAGCAGGACTCCGAACACCGGGGAGCTGTTTTTT. Its translation: CASRTPNTGELFF.

V is TRBV7-9 and J is TRBJ1-3; D remains unclear. This CDR3 has 15 residues. Trimming took 4 bases from V and 0 from J, leaving 10 bases between them. CDR1 is SEHNR, CDR2 FQNEAQ, per germline (reference sequence). CDR3 nucleotide sequence: TGTGCCAGCAGCTATGGACTGAGCTCTGGAAACACCATATATTTT. Protein: CASSYGLSSGNTIYF.

This rearrangement joins TRBV7-9 to TRBJ2-1, with 8 bases fitting TRBD2. The junction had 5 bases not matched to a gene; V was cut back by 4 bases and J by 6 bases. The CDR3 runs to 14 residues. CDR1 and CDR2 from the germline V gene are SEHNR and FQNEAQ (reference sequence). For the CDR3, the DNA is TGTGCCAGCAGCTCTAGCGGGCCGAGCAATGAGCAGTTCTTC. It specifies CASSSSGPSNEQFF.

This chain joins TRBV28 and TRBJ2-7; 9 bases fit TRBD1. Germline assignment: CDR1 MDHEN and CDR2 SYDVKM. The CDR3 contains 16 residues. The trim removed 5 bases at V and 5 bases at J, leaving 13 bases unmatched. Here the CDR3 reads CASSSGQGTWMHEQYF. In DNA, the CDR3 is TGTGCCAGCAGTAGCGGACAGGGGACTTGGATGCACGAGCAGTACTTC.

CDR3 bases: TGTGCCAGCAGCTTAAGGCGGGGGCCGGGCGAGCAGTACTTC. It translates to CASSLRRGPGEQYF. The V gene is TRBV7-2, the J gene TRBJ2-7; possible D gene TRBD2, 7 bases. With 2 bases removed from V and 6 bases from J, the gap between germline ends came to 14 bases. This CDR3 is built from 14 residues. Germline CDR1 reads SGHTA; CDR2 reads FQGNSA.

V usage is TRBV14 and J usage is TRBJ2-1; the D is unclear. This CDR3 is built from 15 residues. Between the trimmed V and J ends, which lost 0 bases and 5 bases, there was a span of 11 bases. Germline V gene data show CDR1 as SGHDN and CDR2 as FVKESK. The CDR3 spells CASSQDNRINNEQFF. The CDR3 region has the DNA TGTGCCAGCAGCCAAGATAACAGAATCAACAATGAGCAGTTCTTC.

The DNA for the CDR3 is TGTGCCAGCAGCGAACAACAGGGGTCAACTAATGAAAAACTGTTTTTT. Encoded protein: CASSEQQGSTNEKLFF. This chain uses TRBV9 with TRBJ1-4; TRBD1 matches 7 bases. The CDR3 has 16 residues. V shed 3 bases, J shed 0 bases, and the junction held 5 bases outside the gene matches. Germline V gene sequence: CDR1 SGDLS, CDR2 YYNGEE.

This chain joins TRBV27 and TRBJ2-6, with D unclear. Per the germline V gene, CDR1 is MNHEY and CDR2 is SMNVEV (reference sequence). Trimming removed 2 bases at V and 2 bases at J, with 1 base between. The CDR3 runs to 13 residues. The CDR3 protein is CASSLTGANVLTF. CDR3 bases: TGTGCCAGCAGTTTAACTGGGGCCAACGTCCTGACTTTC.

The chain has TRBV14 and TRBJ2-3, with D tentatively TRBD2 (5 bases). Trimming removed 4 bases from V and 0 bases from J, with 8 bases in between. Germline CDR1 and CDR2: SGHDN and FVKESK. This CDR3 comprises 14 residues. The CDR3 coding sequence is TGTGCCAGCAGCCGATGGACTAGCACAGATACGCAGTATTTT. It is translated as CASSRWTSTDTQYF. The variable domain in full, with the rest retrieved from reference TRBV14 and TRBJ2-3, is EAGVTQFPSHSVIEKGQTVTLRCDPISGHDNLYWYRRVMGKEIKFLLHFVKESKQDESGMPNNRFLAERTGGTYSTLKVQPAELEDSGVYFCASSRWTSTDTQYFGPGTRLTVL.

The chain has TRBV9 and TRBJ2-2, with a weak D call TRBD1 (5 bases). This CDR3 comprises 16 residues. Germline V gene lookup returns CDR1 SGDLS and CDR2 YYNGEE. Trimming removed 0 bases at V and 1 base at J, with 10 bases between. CDR3 sequence: CASSVAPTGNTGELFF. The CDR3 region has the DNA TGTGCCAGCAGCGTAGCCCCCACAGGGAACACCGGGGAGCTGTTTTTT.